This TCR beta chain comes out of a study of control samples from healthy donors and cancer patients. TCRdb's copy holds only in-frame clones and misses some; the assay was immunoSEQ multiplex PCR. The sample yields roughly 170,000 clones, just over 90% seen once. This CDR3 has 13 residues. V shed 4 bases and J shed 5 bases, with 11 bases lying between them. The germline gives CDR1 SGHTA, CDR2 FQGNSA. The chain couples TRBV7-2 to TRBJ1-1; D perhaps matches TRBD1 (6 bases). The sequencing input was blood. The receptor was derived from a woman aged 55-69 years in good health. CDR3 nucleotide sequence: TGTGCCAGCAGCTCACAGGGTTGGACTGAAGCTTTCTTT. This gives the protein CASSSQGWTEAFF.